These 20 T cell receptor beta chains were all obtained from the same sample, sequenced in a study of cytomegalovirus exposure and HLA in healthy donors. The assay was immunoSEQ multiplex PCR, and TCRdb's table has in-frame clones only and misses some. The sample has some 140,000 clones, roughly 84% seen once; the top ten hold 2% to 2.5%. What was sequenced was PBMCs. The receptor set was obtained from a human donor in good health.

The rearrangement links TRBV5-1 to TRBJ2-3; tentative D call: TRBD2 (6 bases). Germline lookup yields CDR1 SGHRS and CDR2 YFSETQ. The CDR3 has 14 amino acids. Trimming took 4 bases from V and 1 from J, leaving 10 bases between them. CDR3 nucleotides: TGCGCCAGCAGCCCCGGACTACGCACAGATACGCAGTATTTT. Translating it yields CASSPGLRTDTQYF.

The DNA for the CDR3 is TGTGCCAGCAGCTTAGACAGTAATGAAAAACTGTTTTTT. Translated, it gives CASSLDSNEKLFF. J is TRBJ1-4 and V is TRBV7-6; D unresolved. CDR3 length: 13 residues. CDR1 and CDR2 from the germline V gene are SGHVS and FNYEAQ. V was trimmed by 1 base and J by 4 bases, leaving 4 bases between them.

Here the CDR3 reads CASRDRVRNTEAFF. CDR3 nucleotide sequence: TGCGCCAGCAGGGACAGGGTTAGGAACACTGAAGCTTTCTTT. The rearrangement joins TRBV4-1 to TRBJ1-1, with 8 nucleotides matching TRBD1. The V gene end was trimmed by 6 bases and the J gene end by 1 base; junction bases not matched to a gene: 4. Germline assignment: CDR1 MGHRA and CDR2 YSYEKL. The CDR3 has 14 amino acids.

The chain uses TRBV2 and TRBJ2-5, with 10 positions matching TRBD2. CDR1 is SNHLY and CDR2 is FYNNEI in the germline V gene. The J segment lost 3 bases and the V segment lost 6 bases, leaving 10 bases of the junction unmatched. This CDR3 contains 16 residues. CDR3 amino acids: CASRASGGDLKETQYF. The CDR3 DNA sequence: TGTGCCAGCAGGGCTAGCGGGGGAGATTTGAAAGAGACCCAGTACTTC.

The rearrangement links TRBV19 to TRBJ2-7; 9 bases fit TRBD1. The CDR3 runs to 14 residues. Germline loops: CDR1 LNHDA, CDR2 SQIVND (reference sequence). V was clipped by 5 bases and J by 5 bases; unmatched bases: 7. The CDR3 spells CASSLRDRVDEQYF. In DNA, the CDR3 is TGTGCCAGTAGTCTCCGGGACAGGGTGGACGAGCAGTACTTC.

This clone was seen just once. The chain has TRBV5-4 and TRBJ2-1, with 9 bases fitting TRBD1. The CDR3 has 15 amino acids. The V gene's germline CDR1 is SGHNT and CDR2 YYREEE (reference sequence). V lost 4 bases, J lost 6 bases, and 8 bases stayed unmatched. The CDR3, as DNA: TGTGCCAGCAGCGCAGCCGGGACAGGGATCAATGAGCAGTTCTTC. It yields the protein CASSAAGTGINEQFF. The variable domain in full, with the rest retrieved from reference TRBV5-4 and TRBJ2-1, is ETGVTQSPTHLIKTRGQQVTLRCSSQSGHNTVSWYQQALGQGPQFIFQYYREEENGRGNFPPRFSGLQFPNYSSELNVNALELDDSALYLCASSAAGTGINEQFFGPGTRLTVL.

This clone appeared once. V usage is TRBV2 and J usage is TRBJ1-1; D perhaps matches TRBD1 (5 bases). The CDR3 extends over 15 amino acids. V shed 2 bases and J shed 4 bases, with 14 bases lying between them. Germline V gene data show CDR1 as SNHLY and CDR2 as FYNNEI. The CDR3: CASSESRAGGTEAFF. DNA of the CDR3: TGTGCCAGCAGTGAATCCCGGGCCGGGGGCACTGAAGCTTTCTTT.

This clone was counted between two and nine times. CDR3: CASSVEPRVSGYTF. The CDR3 DNA is TGTGCCAGCAGCGTAGAACCCCGAGTTAGTGGCTACACCTTC. The chain is built from TRBV9 and TRBJ1-2; D ambiguous. Germline V gene data show CDR1 as SGDLS and CDR2 as YYNGEE. Trimming shortened V by 0 bases and J by 7 bases, and 13 bases separated the two germline ends. The CDR3 contains 14 residues.

The chain uses TRBV7-3 and TRBJ1-6, with D possibly TRBD1 on 5 matching bases. The CDR3 has 15 amino acids. The V end was cut by 1 base, the J end by 8 bases, with 12 bases between. Germline loops: CDR1 SGHTA, CDR2 FQGTGA. DNA of the CDR3: TGTGCCAGCAGCTTAAGGGGCCAGGCTGATTCACCCCTCCACTTT. Translation gives CASSLRGQADSPLHF.

For the CDR3, the DNA is TGTGCCAGCAGCCTGATAGACAGTCACTCCTACGAGCAGTACTTC. Its protein is CASSLIDSHSYEQYF. The chain joins TRBV7-3 to TRBJ2-7; perhaps TRBD1 as D (5 bases). This CDR3 has 15 residues. Germline V lookup: CDR1 SGHTA, CDR2 FQGTGA. The V end lost 5 bases, the J end lost 0 bases, and 14 bases lay between the germline ends. Combining the CDR3 with reference TRBV7-3 and TRBJ2-7 gives the whole variable domain GAGVSQTPSNKVTEKGKYVELRCDPISGHTALYWYRQSLGQGPEFLIYFQGTGAADDSGLPNDRFFAVRPEGSVSTLKIQRTERGDSAVYLCASSLIDSHSYEQYFGPGTRLTVT.

J is TRBJ2-5 and V is TRBV27; possible D gene TRBD2, 6 bases. The V end was cut by 3 bases, the J end by 5 bases, with 16 bases between. In germline, CDR1 is MNHEY, CDR2 SMNVEV (reference sequence). The CDR3 sequence is 15 residues long. This CDR3 reads CASSFSRLGTETQYF. The CDR3 coding sequence is TGTGCCAGCAGTTTCTCGCGACTAGGGACGGAGACCCAGTACTTC.

The genes are TRBV27 and TRBJ2-4; D might be TRBD1 (6 bases). V gave up 5 bases and J gave up 1 base, with 15 bases separating them. Germline V gene lookup returns CDR1 MNHEY and CDR2 SMNVEV (reference sequence). This CDR3 region has 16 residues. The CDR3 DNA sequence: TGTGCCAGCAGTCACGGACAGAAAGGGGCCAAAAACATTCAGTACTTC. Protein product: CASSHGQKGAKNIQYF.

The J gene is TRBJ2-1, the V gene TRBV11-3; TRBD2 aligns across 11 bases. In germline, CDR1 is SGHNT, CDR2 YENEEA. The junction had 11 bases not matched to a gene; V was cut back by 6 bases and J by 7 bases. The CDR3 consists of 16 residues. The CDR3 region is CASSISGGVPWNEQFF. CDR3 nucleotide sequence: TGTGCCAGCAGTATTAGCGGGGGGGTTCCTTGGAATGAGCAGTTCTTC.

This chain joins TRBV6-1 and TRBJ1-5; perhaps TRBD1 as D (6 bases). The CDR3 runs to 13 residues. Germline CDR1 MNHNS, CDR2 SASEGT. Trimming stripped 10 bases from V and 2 bases from J, with 12 bases between. CDR3 protein: CATKRQGNQPQHF. CDR3 DNA sequence: TGTGCCACCAAACGACAGGGCAATCAGCCCCAGCATTTT.

The CDR3 loop reads CASSPLTSPNNEQFF. Here the CDR3 DNA reads TGTGCCAGCTCACCACTTACTAGCCCAAACAATGAGCAGTTCTTC. V usage is TRBV18 and J usage is TRBJ2-1; weak D call: TRBD2 (6 bases). CDR1 is KGHSH and CDR2 is LQKENI in the germline V gene. Trimming cost V 1 base and J 5 bases, with 12 bases left between them. The CDR3 has 15 amino acids.

The chain links TRBV6-5 to TRBJ2-3, with no clear D. CDR3 length: 15 residues. Trimming removed 5 bases at V and 2 bases at J, with 14 bases between. Germline V lookup: CDR1 MNHEY, CDR2 SVGAGI. In DNA, the CDR3 is TGTGCCAGCAGTCCCGTATTAGCCTACACAGATACGCAGTATTTT. Translation: CASSPVLAYTDTQYF.

The chain has TRBV28 and TRBJ1-1; D may be TRBD1 (6 bases). The V gene lost 8 bases and the J gene lost 5 bases, with 21 bases spanning the gap. Germline V CDR1 and CDR2: MDHEN, SYDVKM. CDR3 length: 15 amino acids. The CDR3 loop reads CASGTLEAGETEAFF. In nucleotides, the CDR3 is TGTGCCAGCGGCACCCTAGAGGCAGGGGAAACTGAAGCTTTCTTT.

This clone came up a few times. V gene TRBV12-5 combines with J gene TRBJ1-5, with TRBD1 identical over 8 bases. V was pared by 6 bases and J by 4 bases, with 11 bases of the junction left unmatched. CDR1 is LGHNT, CDR2 FRNRAP, per germline. The CDR3 runs to 16 residues. In nucleotides, the CDR3 is TGTGCTAGTGGGGACGACAGGGGACGGAGGAATCAGCCCCAGCATTTT. This codes for CASGDDRGRRNQPQHF. Drawing the rest from reference TRBV12-5 and TRBJ1-5, the complete variable domain is DARVTQTPRHKVTEMGQEVTMRCQPILGHNTVFWYRQTMMQGLELLAYFRNRAPLDDSGMPKDRFSAEMPDATLATLKIQPSEPRDSAVYFCASGDDRGRRNQPQHFGDGTRLSIL.

The chain recombines TRBV28 with TRBJ2-5; D is undetermined. Germline V lookup: CDR1 MDHEN, CDR2 SYDVKM. Trimming removed 6 bases at V and 3 bases at J, with 17 bases between. CDR3 length equals 15 residues. CDR3 DNA: TGTGCCAGCAGCAGCATCCTAGAAACCAAAGAGACCCAGTACTTC. Translation: CASSSILETKETQYF.

The V call is TRBV18, the J call TRBJ1-1; TRBD1 agrees at 8 bases. CDR3 length equals 12 residues. V trimming: 2 bases; J trimming: 7 bases; junction bases outside the gene matches: 0. Germline V CDR1 and CDR2: KGHSH, LQKENI. CDR3 coding DNA: TGTGCCAGCTCACCAGGGACAGGTGAAGCTTTCTTT. This translates into CASSPGTGEAFF.